These T cell receptor beta chains were read from a single sample in a study of cytomegalovirus exposure and HLA in healthy donors. Data came from immunoSEQ multiplex PCR; TCRdb stores just in-frame clones and leaves some out. The table shows about 190,000 clones, with about 80% occurring only once. Input material: PBMCs. The receptors stem from a woman aged 25 to 45 in good health and CMV-seropositive. The CDR3 runs from the conserved cysteine through the conserved F or W. D genes are given only for firm matches. Size is omitted from some rows. Given values are once, few, many or a class for expanded clones.

j_gene: TRBJ2-4; d_gene: NA; abundance: NA; v_gene: TRBV28; CDR3aa: CASSPTVGPKNIQYF; CDR3nt: TGTGCCAGCAGTCCCACGGTTGGGCCAAAAAACATTCAGTACTTC
j_gene: TRBJ2-5; d_gene: NA; abundance: NA; v_gene: TRBV28; CDR3aa: CASSPGGARTQYF; CDR3nt: TGTGCCAGCAGCCCCGGCGGCGCCCGGACCCAGTACTTC
j_gene: TRBJ2-2; d_gene: TRBD1; abundance: NA; v_gene: TRBV6-6; CDR3aa: CASSFRTGGFTGELFF; CDR3nt: TGTGCCAGCAGTTTTCGGACAGGGGGGTTCACCGGGGAGCTGTTTTTT
j_gene: TRBJ2-5; d_gene: NA; abundance: NA; v_gene: TRBV7-9; CDR3aa: CASSPWQGSGETQYF; CDR3nt: TGTGCCAGCAGCCCCTGGCAGGGGTCAGGGGAGACCCAGTACTTC
j_gene: TRBJ2-1; d_gene: TRBD2; abundance: NA; v_gene: TRBV25-1; CDR3aa: CASSARTSGGLNEQFF; CDR3nt: TGTGCCAGCAGTGCGAGGACTAGCGGGGGGCTCAATGAGCAGTTCTTC
j_gene: TRBJ1-2; d_gene: NA; abundance: NA; v_gene: TRBV6-5; CDR3aa: CASSYGGGGDGYTF; CDR3nt: TGTGCCAGCAGTTACGGGGGAGGAGGGGATGGCTACACCTTC
j_gene: TRBJ2-7; d_gene: TRBD1; abundance: NA; v_gene: TRBV9; CDR3aa: CASSVRRQGPVHEQYF; CDR3nt: TGTGCCAGCAGCGTGAGACGACAGGGGCCCGTCCACGAGCAGTACTTC
j_gene: TRBJ2-3; d_gene: TRBD2; abundance: NA; v_gene: TRBV4-2; CDR3aa: CASSQDRGGTSGTRRDTQYF; CDR3nt: TGTGCCAGCAGCCAAGATAGGGGTGGAACTAGCGGGACTCGTAGAGATACGCAGTATTTT
j_gene: TRBJ2-4; d_gene: NA; abundance: NA; v_gene: TRBV28; CDR3aa: CASRPLEWLAKNIQYF; CDR3nt: TGTGCCAGCAGACCCCTGGAGTGGTTAGCCAAAAACATTCAGTACTTC
j_gene: TRBJ2-7; d_gene: NA; abundance: NA; v_gene: TRBV28; CDR3aa: CASSKIKLSYEQYF; CDR3nt: TGTGCCAGCAGTAAAATTAAGCTTTCCTACGAGCAGTACTTC
j_gene: TRBJ1-2; d_gene: TRBD1; abundance: NA; v_gene: TRBV5-1; CDR3aa: CASSPGQSYGYTF; CDR3nt: TGCGCCAGCAGCCCGGGACAGAGCTATGGCTACACCTTC
j_gene: TRBJ2-2; d_gene: TRBD1; abundance: once; v_gene: TRBV27; CDR3aa: CASSGLVGQGHDTGELFF; CDR3nt: TGTGCCAGCAGCGGACTGGTGGGACAGGGTCATGACACCGGGGAGCTGTTTTTT
j_gene: TRBJ1-1; d_gene: NA; abundance: NA; v_gene: TRBV6-1; CDR3aa: CAIGDKLNTEAFF; CDR3nt: TGTGCCATCGGGGACAAGCTGAACACTGAAGCTTTCTTT
j_gene: TRBJ1-1; d_gene: TRBD1; abundance: NA; v_gene: TRBV5-6; CDR3aa: CASSLGGTGGTEAFF; CDR3nt: TGTGCCAGCAGCTTGGGGGGGACAGGGGGAACTGAAGCTTTCTTT